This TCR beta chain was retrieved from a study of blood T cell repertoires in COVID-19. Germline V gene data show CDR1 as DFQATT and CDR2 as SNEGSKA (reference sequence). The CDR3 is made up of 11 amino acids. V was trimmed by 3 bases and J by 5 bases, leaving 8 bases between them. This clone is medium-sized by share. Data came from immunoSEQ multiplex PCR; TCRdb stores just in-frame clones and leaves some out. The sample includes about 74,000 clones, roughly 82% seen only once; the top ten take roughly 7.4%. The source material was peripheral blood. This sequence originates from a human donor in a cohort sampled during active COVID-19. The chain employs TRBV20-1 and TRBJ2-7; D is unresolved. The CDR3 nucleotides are TGCAGTGCTAGGTCTGGCCACGAGCAGTACTTC. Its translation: CSARSGHEQYF.